This paragraph covers one T cell receptor (beta chain) sequence. Its antigen is undetermined. CD45RO-negative, CCR7-selected cells formed the naive CD8 fraction, which excluded terminally differentiated effector memory CD45RA+ cells. The sample comes from a study of shared clonotypes between healthy human individuals. Study details: Donor ages ranged 18 to 49 years: a couple of women, a few men. The study's findings and limits: Sequencing depth was expected to affect clonotype sharing among donors. Non-shared clonotypes had lower generation probabilities than those shared by all four donors.

Assay execution took place at the deep level. Sequenced by immunoSEQ multiplex PCR; TCRdb stores in-frame clones only, minus some. Of roughly 2,000,000 clones listed, approximately 92% are singletons. The receptor was derived from a man aged 18 to 29 in good health. Some clones in this sample may be carry-over from other donors' samples. Sequenced sample: naive CD8+ T cells from PBMCs.

The CDR3 protein is CASRPAFLTSGSSYEQYF. The CDR3 DNA follows: TGTGCCAGCAGACCGGCTTTCTTAACTAGCGGAAGCTCCTACGAGCAGTACTTC. The V and J genes are TRBV27 and TRBJ2-7; TRBD2 matches 8 bases. V shed 6 bases, J shed 0 bases, and the junction held 16 bases outside the gene matches. The germline gives CDR1 MNHEY, CDR2 SMNVEV (reference sequence). The CDR3 consists of 18 residues.